This TCR beta chain was retrieved from a study of T-cell reconstitution after alpha-beta-depleted transplantation in children. The CDR3 totals 15 residues. The V and J ends lost 6 bases and 2 bases, in that order; junction bases with no gene match: 6. Germline CDR1 reads MNHEY; CDR2 reads SVGAGI. Construction of the TCRbeta library involved unique molecular identifiers. TCRdb analysed the PCR reads with MiXCR anew, one entry per CDR3 protein. The sample yields around 450,000 distinct CDR3 sequences, about 16% seen once. Study-wide points: Newly generated T cells supplied most T-cell counts and diversity one year post-transplant. Surviving recipient T cells and thymic progenitors accounted for the high day-60 TCRbeta diversity observed in some patients. Alpha-beta T cells about two months after transplant reportedly derived from several hundred expanded graft clones.

Note on this clonotype: What it binds is unknown.

This rearrangement joins TRBV6-5 to TRBJ2-1; TRBD2 aligns across 8 bases. This specimen was PBMCs, mostly from graft donor cells, taken 360 days after TCRalphabeta/CD19-depleted stem cell transplant. This clonotype was obtained from a boy less than two years old who had a stem cell transplant for Wiskott-Aldrich syndrome, so the T cells may come from the graft donor. The CDR3 protein is CASSRREGPYNEQFF. As DNA, the CDR3 is TGTGCCAGCAGCCGCCGGGAGGGTCCCTACAATGAGCAGTTCTTC.